Following are 17 T cell receptor beta chains from one sample sequenced in a study of blood T cell repertoires in COVID-19. Here immunoSEQ multiplex PCR was the method, and the copy in TCRdb shows in-frame clones only, minus some. The sample holds some 350,000 clones, 85% to 90% seen once. The source material was peripheral blood. The receptors here all came from a woman between 65 and 79 years old with COVID-19, enrolled during active disease.

The chain joins TRBV5-5 to TRBJ1-5; no clear D gene. CDR3 length equals 13 residues. V was clipped by 1 base and J by 0 bases, with 2 bases between them. Germline lookup yields CDR1 SGHKS and CDR2 YYEKEE (reference sequence). CDR3 DNA sequence: TGTGCCAGCAGCTTGTATAGCAATCAGCCCCAGCATTTT. It is translated as CASSLYSNQPQHF. The whole variable domain, filled in from reference TRBV5-5 and TRBJ1-5, reads DAGVTQSPTHLIKTRGQQVTLRCSPISGHKSVSWYQQVLGQGPQFIFQYYEKEERGRGNFPDRFSARQFPNYSSELNVNALLLGDSALYLCASSLYSNQPQHFGDGTRLSIL.

This clone was seen a few times. The chain is built from TRBV7-9 and TRBJ2-7; possibly TRBD2 for D (6 bases). The CDR3 totals 16 residues. Trimming removed 1 base at V and 2 bases at J, with 15 bases between. Germline assignment: CDR1 SEHNR and CDR2 FQNEAQ (reference sequence). CDR3 sequence: CASSLVPGRGAYEQYF. The CDR3 DNA reads as TGTGCCAGCAGCTTAGTCCCCGGGCGGGGCGCCTACGAGCAGTACTTC.

This clone was seen once. The chain links TRBV27 to TRBJ2-5; 8 nucleotides align to TRBD2. The germline V gene encodes CDR1 MNHEY and CDR2 SMNVEV (reference sequence). The V and J ends lost 4 bases and 2 bases, in that order; junction bases with no gene match: 9. The CDR3 has 16 residues. CDR3 DNA sequence: TGTGCCAGCAGTTATATAGCGGGGCCGAGTCAAGAGACCCAGTACTTC. Translated: CASSYIAGPSQETQYF.

The gene calls are TRBV19 and TRBJ2-7; 7 nucleotides agree with TRBD1. The CDR3 extends over 14 amino acids. With V trimmed by 5 bases and J by 2 bases, 6 bases remained unmatched. The germline V gene has CDR1 LNHDA and CDR2 SQIVND (reference sequence). This CDR3 reads CASSPRDSTYEQYF. The CDR3 DNA reads as TGTGCCAGTAGTCCACGGGACAGCACCTACGAGCAGTACTTC.

The chain is built from TRBV6-5 and TRBJ1-4; 9 bases agree with TRBD1. The J segment lost 8 bases and the V segment lost 2 bases, leaving 9 bases of the junction unmatched. CDR3 size: 16 residues. Germline V CDR1 and CDR2: MNHEY, SVGAGI. DNA for the CDR3: TGTGCCAGCAGTTACACGTCCGGGACAGGGAGGGAAAAACTGTTTTTT. Protein product: CASSYTSGTGREKLFF.

V gene TRBV3-1 (or the pseudogene TRBV3-2) combines with J gene TRBJ1-3, with unresolved D. This CDR3 has 15 amino acids. CDR1 is LGHDT, CDR2 YNNKEL, per germline (reference sequence). The ends were cut back, 1 base at V and 4 bases at J, with 11 bases in the middle. The CDR3 DNA reads as TGTGCCAGCAGCCAAGTAGTCACGGTCGGAAACACCATATATTTT. Its protein product is CASSQVVTVGNTIYF.

This rearrangement joins TRBV30 to TRBJ2-5; 9 bases align to TRBD1. CDR1 and CDR2 from the germline V gene are GTSNPN and SVGIG (reference sequence). This CDR3 has 15 amino acids. The ends lost 0 bases at V and 6 bases at J; junction bases unmatched: 8. CDR3 sequence reads: CAWSVDSDRGQTQYF. CDR3 coding DNA: TGTGCCTGGAGTGTCGACTCGGACAGGGGCCAGACCCAGTACTTC.

V and J are TRBV9 and TRBJ1-2, with 8 bases matching TRBD1. This CDR3 contains 13 residues. Germline V lookup: CDR1 SGDLS, CDR2 YYNGEE. J lost 6 bases, V lost 2 bases, and 3 bases had no gene match. CDR3 sequence reads: CASSVSQGDGYTF. CDR3 DNA: TGTGCCAGCAGCGTGTCACAGGGGGATGGCTACACCTTC.

The rearrangement joins TRBV10-1 to TRBJ1-1; D unclear. The V end lost 4 bases, the J end lost 1 base, and 7 bases lay between the germline ends. The CDR3 spans 13 residues. In germline, CDR1 is WNHNN, CDR2 SYGVQD (reference sequence). The DNA for the CDR3 is TGCGCCAGCAGTGTAGCCCGGAACACTGAAGCTTTCTTT. Translation: CASSVARNTEAFF.

The genes are TRBV19 and TRBJ1-5; D perhaps matches TRBD1 (5 bases). The CDR3 is 15 amino acids. The germline V and J ends were trimmed by 6 bases and 2 bases, with 14 bases remaining between them. Germline V lookup: CDR1 LNHDA, CDR2 SQIVND (reference sequence). The chain's CDR3 is CASRWDFLGNQPQHF. The CDR3 DNA is TGTGCCAGTAGATGGGACTTCTTAGGCAATCAGCCCCAGCATTTT. Drawing the rest from reference TRBV19 and TRBJ1-5, the complete variable domain is DGGITQSPKYLFRKEGQNVTLSCEQNLNHDAMYWYRQDPGQGLRLIYYSQIVNDFQKGDIAEGYSVSREKKESFPLTVTSAQKNPTAFYLCASRWDFLGNQPQHFGDGTRLSIL.

This clone was found a few times. The V and J genes are TRBV30 and TRBJ1-2; the D is unclear. Germline CDR1 is GTSNPN and CDR2 is SVGIG (reference sequence). Trimming cost V 2 bases and J 7 bases, with 11 bases left between them. The CDR3 is 12 amino acids. The CDR3 region is CAWSFWSGGYTF. CDR3 in DNA: TGTGCCTGGAGTTTCTGGTCGGGTGGCTACACCTTC. The full variable domain, with the rest looked up from reference TRBV30 and TRBJ1-2, is SQTIHQWPATLVQPVGSPLSLECTVEGTSNPNLYWYRQAAGRGLQLLFYSVGIGQISSEVPQNLSASRPQDRQFILSSKKLLLSDSGFYLCAWSFWSGGYTFGSGTRLTVV.

A single count supports this clone. Other DNA sequences in the same sample also yield this CDR3. The rearrangement joins TRBV19 to TRBJ2-2; TRBD2 agrees at 7 bases. CDR1 and CDR2 from the germline V gene are LNHDA and SQIVND (reference sequence). CDR3 length: 15 amino acids. J gave up 0 bases and V 2 bases, and 0 bases lay outside the gene matches. CDR3 sequence reads: CASSISGANTGELFF. CDR3 coding DNA: TGTGCCAGTAGTATAAGCGGGGCGAACACCGGGGAGCTGTTTTTT.

J is TRBJ1-5 and V is TRBV10-1; 7 bases fit TRBD1. The CDR3 length is 21 residues. J was trimmed by 0 bases and V by 0 bases; bases with no gene match: 17. Germline values: CDR1 WNHNN, CDR2 SYGVQD (reference sequence). CDR3: CASSESTGPPLSPYSNQPQHF. The DNA for the CDR3 is TGCGCCAGCAGTGAGTCGACAGGGCCTCCCCTTAGTCCGTATAGCAATCAGCCCCAGCATTTT.

The chain couples TRBV12-3 or TRBV12-4 to TRBJ1-2; no firm D call. Trimming removed 6 bases from V and 1 base from J, with 9 bases in between. The CDR3 runs 13 residues. The CDR3 region is CASSYDINYGYTF. CDR3 DNA sequence: TGTGCCAGCAGCTATGATATTAACTATGGCTACACCTTC.

This clone was counted only a few times. The rearrangement links TRBV9 to TRBJ1-4; unclear D gene. Germline assignment: CDR1 SGDLS and CDR2 YYNGEE. V lost 4 bases to trimming and J lost 1 base, with 8 bases between them. There are 14 residues in the CDR3. The CDR3 is CASSPVVTNEKLFF. The CDR3 region has the DNA TGTGCCAGCAGCCCGGTGGTAACTAATGAAAAACTGTTTTTT. The full variable domain, its missing parts supplied by reference TRBV9 and TRBJ1-4, is DSGVTQTPKHLITATGQRVTLRCSPRSGDLSVYWYQQSLDQGLQFLIQYYNGEERAKGNILERFSAQQFPDLHSELNLSSLELGDSALYFCASSPVVTNEKLFFGSGTQLSVL.

This clone was observed once. V and J are TRBV24-1 and TRBJ1-4; the match to TRBD1 covers 7 bases. The germline CDR1 and CDR2 sequences are KGHDR and SFDVKD. The CDR3 covers 15 residues. With 3 bases clipped from V and 6 bases from J, the junction kept 6 bases outside the gene matches. The CDR3 loop is CATSDTSGTDEKLFF. In DNA form, the CDR3 reads TGTGCCACCAGTGATACTTCCGGGACAGATGAAAAACTGTTTTTT.

This clone showed up just once. Additional DNA sequences in this sample encode the identical CDR3. The CDR3 reads CASSYGGTGELFF. The CDR3 nucleotides are TGTGCCAGCAGTTATGGGGGGACCGGGGAGCTGTTTTTT. The rearrangement uses TRBV6-5 and TRBJ2-2; TRBD2 might be the D (6 bases). The CDR3 contains 13 residues. Trimming removed 3 bases at V and 5 bases at J, with 7 bases between. CDR1 is MNHEY, CDR2 SVGAGI, per germline.